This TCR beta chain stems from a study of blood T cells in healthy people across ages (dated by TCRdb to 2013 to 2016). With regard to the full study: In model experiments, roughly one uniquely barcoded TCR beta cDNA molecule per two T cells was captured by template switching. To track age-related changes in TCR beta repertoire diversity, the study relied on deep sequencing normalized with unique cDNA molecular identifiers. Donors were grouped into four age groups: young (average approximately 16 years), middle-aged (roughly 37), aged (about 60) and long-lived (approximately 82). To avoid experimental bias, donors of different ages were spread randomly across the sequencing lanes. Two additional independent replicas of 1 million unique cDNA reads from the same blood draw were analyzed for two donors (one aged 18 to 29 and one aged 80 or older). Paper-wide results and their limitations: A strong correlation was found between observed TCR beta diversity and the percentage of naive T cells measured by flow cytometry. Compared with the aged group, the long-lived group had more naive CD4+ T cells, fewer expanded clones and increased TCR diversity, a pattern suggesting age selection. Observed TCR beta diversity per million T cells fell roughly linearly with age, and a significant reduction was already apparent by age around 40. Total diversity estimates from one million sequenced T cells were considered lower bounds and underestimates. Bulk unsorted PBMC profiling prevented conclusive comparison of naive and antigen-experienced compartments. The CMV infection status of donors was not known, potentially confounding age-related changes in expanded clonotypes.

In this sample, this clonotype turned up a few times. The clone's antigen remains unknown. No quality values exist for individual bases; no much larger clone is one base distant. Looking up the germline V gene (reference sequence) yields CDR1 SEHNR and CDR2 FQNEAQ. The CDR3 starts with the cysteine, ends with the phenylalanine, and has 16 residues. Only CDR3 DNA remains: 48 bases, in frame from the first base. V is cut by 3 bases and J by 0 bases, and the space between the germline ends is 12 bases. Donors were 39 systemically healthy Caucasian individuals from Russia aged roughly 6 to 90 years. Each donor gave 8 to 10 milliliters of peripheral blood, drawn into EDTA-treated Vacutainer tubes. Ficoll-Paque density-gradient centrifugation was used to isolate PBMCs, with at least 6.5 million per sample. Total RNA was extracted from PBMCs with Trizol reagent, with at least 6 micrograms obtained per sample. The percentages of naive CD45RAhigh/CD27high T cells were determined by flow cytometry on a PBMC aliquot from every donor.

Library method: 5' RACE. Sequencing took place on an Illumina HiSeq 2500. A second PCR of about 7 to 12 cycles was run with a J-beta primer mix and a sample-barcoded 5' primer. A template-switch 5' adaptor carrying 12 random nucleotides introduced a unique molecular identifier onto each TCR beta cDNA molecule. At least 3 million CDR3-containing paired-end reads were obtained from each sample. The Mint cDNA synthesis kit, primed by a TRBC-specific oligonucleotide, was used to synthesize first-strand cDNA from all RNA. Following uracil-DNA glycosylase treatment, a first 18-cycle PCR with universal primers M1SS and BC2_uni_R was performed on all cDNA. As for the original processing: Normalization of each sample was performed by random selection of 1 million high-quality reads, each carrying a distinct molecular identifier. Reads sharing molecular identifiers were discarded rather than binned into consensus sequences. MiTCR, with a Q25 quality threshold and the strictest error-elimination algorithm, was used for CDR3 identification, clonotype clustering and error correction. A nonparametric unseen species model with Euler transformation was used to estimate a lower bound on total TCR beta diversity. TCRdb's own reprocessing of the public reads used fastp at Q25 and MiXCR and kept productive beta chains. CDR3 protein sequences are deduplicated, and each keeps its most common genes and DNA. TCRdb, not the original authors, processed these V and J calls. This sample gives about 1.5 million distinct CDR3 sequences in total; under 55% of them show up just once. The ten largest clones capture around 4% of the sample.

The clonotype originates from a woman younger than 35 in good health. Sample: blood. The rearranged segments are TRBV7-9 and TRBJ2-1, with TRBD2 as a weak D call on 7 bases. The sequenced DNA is TGTGCCAGCAGCTTGAAGGGGGGGAGCTCCTACAATGAGCAGTTCTTC. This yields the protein CASSLKGGSSYNEQFF.